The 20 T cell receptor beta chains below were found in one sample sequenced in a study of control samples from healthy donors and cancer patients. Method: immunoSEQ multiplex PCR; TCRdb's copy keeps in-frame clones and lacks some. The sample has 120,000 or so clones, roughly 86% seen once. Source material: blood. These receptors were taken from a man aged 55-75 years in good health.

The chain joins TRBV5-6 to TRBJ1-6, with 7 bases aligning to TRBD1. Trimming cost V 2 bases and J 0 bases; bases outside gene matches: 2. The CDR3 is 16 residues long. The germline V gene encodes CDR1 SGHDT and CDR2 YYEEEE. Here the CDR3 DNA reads TGTGCCAGCAGCTTAAACAGGGGCTCCTATAATTCACCCCTCCACTTT. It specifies CASSLNRGSYNSPLHF.

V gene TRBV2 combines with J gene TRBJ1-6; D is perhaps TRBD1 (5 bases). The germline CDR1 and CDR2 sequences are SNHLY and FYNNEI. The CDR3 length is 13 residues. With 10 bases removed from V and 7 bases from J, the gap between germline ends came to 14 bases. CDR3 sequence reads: CATLRGGNSPLHF. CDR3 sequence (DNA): TGTGCCACCCTTCGGGGGGGAAATTCACCCCTCCACTTT.

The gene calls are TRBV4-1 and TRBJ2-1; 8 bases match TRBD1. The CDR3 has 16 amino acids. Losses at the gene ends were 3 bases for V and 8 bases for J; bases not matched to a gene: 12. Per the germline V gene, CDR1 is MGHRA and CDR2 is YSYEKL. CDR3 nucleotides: TGCGCCAGCAGCCAGGACAGGGTCCGGGGGAGCGATGAGCAGTTCTTC. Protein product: CASSQDRVRGSDEQFF.

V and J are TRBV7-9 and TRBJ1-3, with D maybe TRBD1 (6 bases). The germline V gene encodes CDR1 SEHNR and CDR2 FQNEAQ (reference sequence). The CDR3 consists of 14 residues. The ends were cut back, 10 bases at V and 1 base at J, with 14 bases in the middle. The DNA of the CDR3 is TGTGCCACAGGATGGGGGGCATCTGGAAACACCATATATTTT. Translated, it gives CATGWGASGNTIYF.

In DNA form, the CDR3 reads TGCGCCAGCAGCTCTCAGGGGAACACCGGGGAGCTGTTTTTT. Translated, it gives CASSSQGNTGELFF. This rearrangement joins TRBV5-1 to TRBJ2-2; D perhaps matches TRBD1 (5 bases). The CDR3 is 14 amino acids. Trimming left V 3 bases short and J 1 base short, with 7 bases between. Per the germline V gene, CDR1 is SGHRS and CDR2 is YFSETQ.

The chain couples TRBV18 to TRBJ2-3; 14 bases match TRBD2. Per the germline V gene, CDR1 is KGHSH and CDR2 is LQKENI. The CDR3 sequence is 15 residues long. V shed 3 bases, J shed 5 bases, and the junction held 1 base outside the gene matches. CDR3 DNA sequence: TGTGCCAGCTCACCTGGGACTAGCGGGGGAGATACGCAGTATTTT. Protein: CASSPGTSGGDTQYF.

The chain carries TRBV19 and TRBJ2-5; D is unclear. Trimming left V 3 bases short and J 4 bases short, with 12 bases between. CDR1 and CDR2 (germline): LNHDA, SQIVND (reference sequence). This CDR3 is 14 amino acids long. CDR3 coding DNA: TGTGCCAGTAGTATTCCGGGCACCGCAGAGACCCAGTACTTC. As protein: CASSIPGTAETQYF.

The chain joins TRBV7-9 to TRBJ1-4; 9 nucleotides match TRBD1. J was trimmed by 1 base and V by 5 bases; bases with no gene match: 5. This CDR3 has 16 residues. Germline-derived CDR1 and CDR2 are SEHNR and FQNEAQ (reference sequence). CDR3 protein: CASSPATGGTNEKLFF. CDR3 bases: TGTGCCAGCAGCCCAGCGACAGGGGGAACTAATGAAAAACTGTTTTTT.

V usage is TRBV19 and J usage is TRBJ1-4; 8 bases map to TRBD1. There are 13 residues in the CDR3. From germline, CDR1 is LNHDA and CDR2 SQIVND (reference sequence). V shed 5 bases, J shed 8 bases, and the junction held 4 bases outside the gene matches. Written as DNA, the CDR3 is TGTGCCAGTAGTCAGACAGGGGCGGAAAAACTGTTTTTT. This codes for CASSQTGAEKLFF.

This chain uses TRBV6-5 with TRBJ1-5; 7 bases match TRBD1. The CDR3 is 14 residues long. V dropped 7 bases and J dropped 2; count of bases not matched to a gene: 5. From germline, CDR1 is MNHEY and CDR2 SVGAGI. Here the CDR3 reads CASKIGTGNQPQHF. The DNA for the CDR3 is TGTGCCAGCAAGATAGGGACAGGCAATCAGCCCCAGCATTTT.

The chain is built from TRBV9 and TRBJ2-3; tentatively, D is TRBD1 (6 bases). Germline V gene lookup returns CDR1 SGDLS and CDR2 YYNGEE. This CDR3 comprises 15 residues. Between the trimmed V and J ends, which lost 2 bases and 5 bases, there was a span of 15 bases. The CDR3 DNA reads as TGTGCCAGCAGCGTCCGCCCAGGGGCCGGAGATACGCAGTATTTT. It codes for CASSVRPGAGDTQYF.

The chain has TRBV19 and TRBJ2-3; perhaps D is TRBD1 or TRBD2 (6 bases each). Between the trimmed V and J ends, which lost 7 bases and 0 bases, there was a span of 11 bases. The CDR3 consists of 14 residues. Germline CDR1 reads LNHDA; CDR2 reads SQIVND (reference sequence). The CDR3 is CASTGGDSTDTQYF. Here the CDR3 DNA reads TGTGCCAGTACCGGGGGCGATAGCACAGATACGCAGTATTTT.

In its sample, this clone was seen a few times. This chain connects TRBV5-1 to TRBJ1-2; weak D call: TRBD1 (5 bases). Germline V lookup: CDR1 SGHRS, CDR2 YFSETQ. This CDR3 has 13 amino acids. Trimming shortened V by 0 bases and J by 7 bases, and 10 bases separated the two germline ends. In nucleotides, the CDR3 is TGCGCCAGCAGCTTGGGGGACTACCCTGGCTACACCTTC. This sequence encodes CASSLGDYPGYTF.

The CDR3 region has the DNA TGTGCCAGCAGAAAGGACAGGGTGGGCACCGGGGAGCTGTTTTTT. Amino acids: CASRKDRVGTGELFF. The chain uses TRBV7-9 and TRBJ2-2; 8 bases are a match to TRBD1. Germline trimming cut 6 bases from V and 4 bases from J; bases unmatched to any gene: 7. Per the germline V gene, CDR1 is SEHNR and CDR2 is FQNEAQ (reference sequence). There are 15 residues in the CDR3.

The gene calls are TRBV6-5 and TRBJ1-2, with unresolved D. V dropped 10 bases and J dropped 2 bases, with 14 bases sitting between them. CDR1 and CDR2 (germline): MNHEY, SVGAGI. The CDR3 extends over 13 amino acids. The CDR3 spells CAIRTATNYGYTF. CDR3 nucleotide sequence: TGTGCCATCAGGACCGCGACCAACTATGGCTACACCTTC.

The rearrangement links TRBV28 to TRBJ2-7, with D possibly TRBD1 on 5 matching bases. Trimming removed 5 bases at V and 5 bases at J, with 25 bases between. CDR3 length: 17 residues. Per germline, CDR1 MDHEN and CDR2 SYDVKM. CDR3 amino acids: CASSMEGARAPGNEQYF. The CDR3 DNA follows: TGTGCCAGCAGTATGGAAGGGGCCAGGGCACCCGGAAACGAGCAGTACTTC.

In DNA, the CDR3 is TGTGCCAGCAGCAGCCTATGCGGCTACACCTTC. This gives the protein CASSSLCGYTF. The chain couples TRBV21-1 to TRBJ1-2. TRBV21-1 is an annotated pseudogene. The CDR3 covers 11 residues.

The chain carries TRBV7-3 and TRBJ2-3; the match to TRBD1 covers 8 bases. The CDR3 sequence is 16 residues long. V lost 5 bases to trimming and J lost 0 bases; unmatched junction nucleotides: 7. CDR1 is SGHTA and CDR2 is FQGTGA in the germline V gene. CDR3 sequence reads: CASSRETGASTDTQYF. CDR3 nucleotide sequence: TGTGCCAGCAGCCGGGAGACAGGGGCTAGCACAGATACGCAGTATTTT.

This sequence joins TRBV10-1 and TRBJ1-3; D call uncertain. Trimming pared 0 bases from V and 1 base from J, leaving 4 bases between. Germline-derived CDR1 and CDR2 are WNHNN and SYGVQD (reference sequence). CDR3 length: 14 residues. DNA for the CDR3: TGCGCCAGCAGTGAGTCCGGATCTGGAAACACCATATATTTT. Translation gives CASSESGSGNTIYF.

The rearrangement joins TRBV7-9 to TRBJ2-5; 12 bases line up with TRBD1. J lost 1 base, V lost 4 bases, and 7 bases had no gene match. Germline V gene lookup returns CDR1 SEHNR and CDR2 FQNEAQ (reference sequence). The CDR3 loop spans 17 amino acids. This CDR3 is CASSWDRGLGAQETQYF. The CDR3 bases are TGTGCCAGCAGCTGGGACAGGGGGCTTGGAGCCCAAGAGACCCAGTACTTC.